This TCR beta chain was recorded in a study of CD8 T cells in ankylosing spondylitis. Study conclusions and caveats: There was a TCR beta motif, made of 7 to 9 highly homologous variants, that appeared characteristic of ankylosing spondylitis blood. Significant enrichment of disease-linked clones was reported in matched ankylosing spondylitis synovial fluid. Both synovial fluid and blood in reactive arthritis had previously been reported to carry some motif variants.

This clonotype was picked up many times. What it recognizes is unknown. V lost 3 bases to trimming and J lost 6 bases, with 9 bases between them. This CDR3 is 12 amino acids long. TCRdb itself ran the 5' RACE reads through MiXCR, one entry per CDR3 protein. The sample consists of a few hundred thousand distinct CDR3 sequences, around 18% of them appearing once. The sequenced sample was blood, either unsorted or a sorted T cell fraction (not recorded which). The receptor was derived from a male donor with ankylosing spondylitis. J is TRBJ2-7 and V is TRBV12-3 or TRBV12-4; the D gene is possibly TRBD1 (6 bases). CDR3 sequence: CASSFSGAEQYF. The CDR3 coding sequence is TGTGCCAGCAGTTTTTCAGGGGCCGAGCAGTACTTC.